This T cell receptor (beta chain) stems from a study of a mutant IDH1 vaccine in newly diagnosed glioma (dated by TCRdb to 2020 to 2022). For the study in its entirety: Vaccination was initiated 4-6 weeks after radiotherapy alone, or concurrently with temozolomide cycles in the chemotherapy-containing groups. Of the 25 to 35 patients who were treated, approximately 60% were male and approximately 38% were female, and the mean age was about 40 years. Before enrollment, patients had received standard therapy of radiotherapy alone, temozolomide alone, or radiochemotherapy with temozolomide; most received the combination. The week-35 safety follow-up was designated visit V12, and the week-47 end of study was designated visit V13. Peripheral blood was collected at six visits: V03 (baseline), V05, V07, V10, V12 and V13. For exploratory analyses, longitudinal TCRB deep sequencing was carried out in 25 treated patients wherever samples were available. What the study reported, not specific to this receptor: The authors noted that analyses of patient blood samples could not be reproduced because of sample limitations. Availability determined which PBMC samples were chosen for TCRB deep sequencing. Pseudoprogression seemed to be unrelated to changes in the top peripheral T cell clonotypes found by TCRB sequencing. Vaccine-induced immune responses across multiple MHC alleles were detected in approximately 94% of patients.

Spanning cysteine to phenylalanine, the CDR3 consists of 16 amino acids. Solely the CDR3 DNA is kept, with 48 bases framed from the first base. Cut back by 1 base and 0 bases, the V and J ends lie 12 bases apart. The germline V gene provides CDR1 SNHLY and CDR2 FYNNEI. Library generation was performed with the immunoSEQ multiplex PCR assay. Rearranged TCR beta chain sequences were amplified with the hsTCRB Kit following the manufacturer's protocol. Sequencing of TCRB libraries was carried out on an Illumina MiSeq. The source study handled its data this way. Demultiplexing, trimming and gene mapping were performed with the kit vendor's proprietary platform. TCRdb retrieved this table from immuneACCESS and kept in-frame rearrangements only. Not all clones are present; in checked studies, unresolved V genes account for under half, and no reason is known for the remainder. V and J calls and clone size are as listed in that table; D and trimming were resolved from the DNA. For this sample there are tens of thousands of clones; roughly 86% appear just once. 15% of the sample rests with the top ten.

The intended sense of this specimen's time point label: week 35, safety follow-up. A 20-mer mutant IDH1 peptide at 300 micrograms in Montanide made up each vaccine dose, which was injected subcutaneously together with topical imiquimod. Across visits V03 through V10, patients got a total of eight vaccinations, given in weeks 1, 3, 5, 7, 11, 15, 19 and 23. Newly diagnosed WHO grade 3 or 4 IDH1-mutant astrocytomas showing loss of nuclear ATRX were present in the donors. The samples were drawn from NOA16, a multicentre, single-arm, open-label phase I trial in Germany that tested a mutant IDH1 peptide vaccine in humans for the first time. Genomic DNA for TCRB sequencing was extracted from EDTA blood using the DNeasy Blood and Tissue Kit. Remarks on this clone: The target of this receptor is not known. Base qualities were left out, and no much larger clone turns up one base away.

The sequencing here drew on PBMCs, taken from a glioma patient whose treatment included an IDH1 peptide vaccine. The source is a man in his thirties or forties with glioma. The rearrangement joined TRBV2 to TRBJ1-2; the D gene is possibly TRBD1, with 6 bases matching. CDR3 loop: CASSEGGPQANYGYTF. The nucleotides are TGTGCCAGCAGTGAAGGGGGGCCGCAAGCTAACTATGGCTACACCTTC.